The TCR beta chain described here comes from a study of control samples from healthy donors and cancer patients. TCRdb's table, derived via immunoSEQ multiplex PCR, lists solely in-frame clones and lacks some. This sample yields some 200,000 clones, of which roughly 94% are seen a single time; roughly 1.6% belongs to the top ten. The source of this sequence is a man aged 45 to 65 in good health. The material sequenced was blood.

CDR3 nucleotide sequence: TGTGCCAGCAGTTACTCAGGTAGCTTCGAGACCCAGTACTTC. Translated, it gives CASSYSGSFETQYF. This chain connects TRBV6-5 to TRBJ2-5; D unclear. Per the germline V gene, CDR1 is MNHEY and CDR2 is SVGAGI. The V gene lost 0 bases and the J gene lost 5 bases, with 10 bases spanning the gap. CDR3 length: 14 amino acids.